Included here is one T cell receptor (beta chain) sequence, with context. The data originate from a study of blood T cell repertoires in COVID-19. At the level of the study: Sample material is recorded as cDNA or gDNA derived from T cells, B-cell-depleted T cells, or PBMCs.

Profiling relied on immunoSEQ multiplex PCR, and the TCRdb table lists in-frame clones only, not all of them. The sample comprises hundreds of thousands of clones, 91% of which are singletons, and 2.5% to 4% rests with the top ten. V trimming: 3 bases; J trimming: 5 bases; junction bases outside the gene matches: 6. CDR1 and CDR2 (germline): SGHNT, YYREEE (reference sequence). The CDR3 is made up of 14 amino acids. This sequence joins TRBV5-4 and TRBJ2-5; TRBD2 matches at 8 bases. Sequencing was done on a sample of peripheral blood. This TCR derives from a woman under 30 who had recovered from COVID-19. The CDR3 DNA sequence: TGTGCCAGCAGCTCGAGCGGGAGTGCGGAGACCCAGTACTTC. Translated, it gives CASSSSGSAETQYF.